Listed here are 2 T cell receptor beta chains from one sample, sequenced in a study of T cell changes during pregnancy in multiple sclerosis. This table comes from immunoSEQ multiplex PCR, and its TCRdb copy is limited to in-frame clones, with some not included. This sample carries more than 85,000 clones, around 90% of them seen once, and the ten largest clones take under 1.5%. Sequences were derived from peripheral blood, sampled in the second trimester of pregnancy. The receptors derive from a female donor with multiple sclerosis, enrolled in a pregnancy study.

The chain has TRBV19 and TRBJ2-1, with 9 bases matching TRBD2. The CDR3 totals 12 residues. Per the germline V gene, CDR1 is LNHDA and CDR2 is SQIVND (reference sequence). V lost 6 bases and J lost 12; bases outside the gene matches: 6. The CDR3 spells CASRGTSNSQFF. CDR3 in DNA: TGTGCCAGTAGGGGGACTAGCAATTCGCAGTTCTTC.

This chain links TRBV11-3 with TRBJ2-5, with D tentatively TRBD1 (8 bases). Deletions cut 5 bases from V and 0 bases from J, with 16 bases between. The CDR3 is made up of 16 amino acids. Germline V gene lookup returns CDR1 SGHNT and CDR2 YENEEA. CDR3 protein: CASSIGQGGDQETQYF. CDR3 coding DNA: TGTGCCAGCAGCATCGGACAGGGAGGGGACCAAGAGACCCAGTACTTC.